This TCR beta chain was profiled in a study of blood T cell repertoires in COVID-19 (dated by TCRdb to the early 2020s). For the study in its entirety: Samples covering the acute and convalescent phases of COVID-19 were provided by collaborators in the United States, Italy and Spain. The prospective study material was composed of cDNA or gDNA derived from T cells, B-cell-depleted T cells, or PBMCs. Subjects who had been exposed to COVID-19, were actively infected with it, or had recovered from it provided the deeply sampled blood TCRbeta repertoires that made up the dataset. The repertoires were made available in a free public database intended to serve as a resource for research on the immune response to SARS-CoV-2. The samples were drawn from two sources: the first 160 participants of the ongoing ImmuneRACE study, and 1,200 or so subjects contributed by 6 global collaborators. The sample metadata nearly always contained a de-identified subject ID, COVID-19 status, age in years and sex. Where available, HLA class I and class II types were taken from metadata supplied by the sample provider and were not determined by assay-based typing.

Summary of the overall study and its limitations: The quantity of clinical and demographic metadata differed by source and by participant and was supplied without curation.

About this clone itself: This clone's antigen is unknown. No base-level quality is on record; no much larger clone is a single base apart.

The immunoSEQ Assay, a bias-controlled multiplex PCR, was used to amplify TCRbeta CDR3 regions from genomic DNA. Regarding the original processing steps: The number of nucleated cells in each sample was estimated by amplification of reference gene primers within the assay. To quantify the absolute abundance of each unique TCRbeta CDR3 rearrangement, sequence reads were collapsed and filtered. For each sample, productive Simpson clonality was calculated as the square root of Simpson's diversity index over productive rearrangements. What TCRdb holds here is the immuneACCESS table cut down to in-frame rearrangements. Part of the clones is not present; checked against another copy, under half of the missing clones reflect an unresolved V gene, and the others are unexplained. The V and J calls and clone size come from that table; D and trimming were worked out from the DNA. The sample table shows some 300,000 clones, and approximately 89% are seen once. Roughly 10% of the sample goes to the ten largest clones.

Participants in the prospective study were enrolled through a virtual design, were aged about 18 to 100 years, and lived in fewer than 30 United States geographic areas. In the prospective study, participants were assigned to cohorts based on the clinical history participants reported in a screening survey and a study questionnaire. Recovered participants in ImmuneRACE Cohort 3 were defined by two consecutive negative NP/OP PCR tests, clearance by a healthcare professional, or resolution of symptoms. In the prospective study, whole blood, serum and a nasopharyngeal or oropharyngeal swab were collected from each participant by mobile phlebotomists. Over a roughly two-month period, participants in the prospective study had the option of providing additional blood draws and questionnaires. Before DNA extraction, blood samples from the prospective study were shipped at room temperature or frozen. This TCR derives from a woman aged 25 to 39 who had recovered from COVID-19. The source material was PBMCs or T cells enriched from blood (not recorded which).

The CDR3 in this case is CASSLTGIDYEQYF. DNA sequence: TGTGCCAGCAGCTTAACAGGGATCGATTACGAGCAGTACTTC. The receptor chain draws on TRBV11-2 and TRBJ2-7; TRBD1 is possibly the D segment (6 matching bases). According to the germline V gene, CDR1 reads SGHAT and CDR2 reads FQNNGV. Trimming costs V 2 bases and J 4 bases, and their ends lie 12 bases apart. From its cysteine to its phenylalanine, the CDR3 spans 14 amino acids. Left in the record is the CDR3 DNA by itself, 42 bases read in frame from the first base.